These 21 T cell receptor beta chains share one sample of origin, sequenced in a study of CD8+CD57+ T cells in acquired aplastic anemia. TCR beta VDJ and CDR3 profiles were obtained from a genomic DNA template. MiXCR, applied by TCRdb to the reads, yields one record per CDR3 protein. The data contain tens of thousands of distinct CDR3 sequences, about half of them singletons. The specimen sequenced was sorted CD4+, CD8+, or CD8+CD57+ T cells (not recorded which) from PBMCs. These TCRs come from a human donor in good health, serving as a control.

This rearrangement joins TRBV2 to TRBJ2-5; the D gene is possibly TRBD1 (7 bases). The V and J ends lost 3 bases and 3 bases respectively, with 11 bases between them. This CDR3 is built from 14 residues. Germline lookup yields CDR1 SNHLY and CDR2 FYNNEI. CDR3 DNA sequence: TGTGCCAGCAGTGAGACCAGGGGGGAAGAGACCCAGTACTTC. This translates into CASSETRGEETQYF.

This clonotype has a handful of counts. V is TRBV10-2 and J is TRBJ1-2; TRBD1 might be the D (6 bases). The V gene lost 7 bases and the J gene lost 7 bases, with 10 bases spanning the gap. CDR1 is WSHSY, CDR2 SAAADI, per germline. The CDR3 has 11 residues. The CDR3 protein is CASTGGGGYTF. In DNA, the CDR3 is TGCGCCAGCACTGGGGGCGGTGGCTACACCTTC.

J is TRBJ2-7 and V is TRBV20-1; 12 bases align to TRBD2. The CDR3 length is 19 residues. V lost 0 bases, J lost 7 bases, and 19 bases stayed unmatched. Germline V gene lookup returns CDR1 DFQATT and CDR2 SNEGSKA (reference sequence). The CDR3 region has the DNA TGCAGTGCTAGAGAGGAGGGGGCTAGCGGGAGGGCTCCCTCGAGGGAGCAGTACTTC. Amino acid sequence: CSAREEGASGRAPSREQYF.

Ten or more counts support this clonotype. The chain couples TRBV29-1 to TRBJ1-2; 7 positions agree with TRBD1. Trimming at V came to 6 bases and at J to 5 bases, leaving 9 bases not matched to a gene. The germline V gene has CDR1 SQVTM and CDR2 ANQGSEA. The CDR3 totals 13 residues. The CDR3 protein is CSVQTGDGYGYTF. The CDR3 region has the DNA TGCAGCGTCCAAACAGGGGACGGATATGGCTACACCTTC.

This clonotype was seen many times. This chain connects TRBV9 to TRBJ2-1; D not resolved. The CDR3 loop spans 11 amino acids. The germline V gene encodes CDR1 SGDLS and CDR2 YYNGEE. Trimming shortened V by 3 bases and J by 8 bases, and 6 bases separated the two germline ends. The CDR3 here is CASSETDEQFF. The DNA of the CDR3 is TGTGCCAGCAGCGAAACCGATGAGCAGTTCTTC.

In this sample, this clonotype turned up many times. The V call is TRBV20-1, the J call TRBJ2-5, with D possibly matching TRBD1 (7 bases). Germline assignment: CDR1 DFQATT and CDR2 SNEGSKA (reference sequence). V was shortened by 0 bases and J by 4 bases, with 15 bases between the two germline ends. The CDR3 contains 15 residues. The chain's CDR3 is CSARDQEGAGETQYF. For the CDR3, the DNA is TGCAGTGCTAGAGATCAGGAGGGGGCCGGAGAGACCCAGTACTTC.

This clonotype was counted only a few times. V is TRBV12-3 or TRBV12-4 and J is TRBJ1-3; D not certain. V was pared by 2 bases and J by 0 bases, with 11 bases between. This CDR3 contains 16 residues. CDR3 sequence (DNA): TGTGCCAGCAGTTTATTTCCTGCTAGCTCTGGAAACACCATATATTTT. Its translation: CASSLFPASSGNTIYF.

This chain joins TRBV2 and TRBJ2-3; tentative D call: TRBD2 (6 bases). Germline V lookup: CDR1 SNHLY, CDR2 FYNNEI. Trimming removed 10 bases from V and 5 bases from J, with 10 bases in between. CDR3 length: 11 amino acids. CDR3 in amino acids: CAIMGGDTQYF. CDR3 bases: TGTGCCATCATGGGGGGAGATACGCAGTATTTT.

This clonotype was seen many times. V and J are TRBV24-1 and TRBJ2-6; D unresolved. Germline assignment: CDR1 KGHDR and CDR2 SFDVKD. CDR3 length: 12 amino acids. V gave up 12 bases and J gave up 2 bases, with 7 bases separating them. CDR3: CAASAGANVLTF. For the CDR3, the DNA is TGTGCCGCAAGTGCTGGGGCCAACGTCCTGACTTTC.

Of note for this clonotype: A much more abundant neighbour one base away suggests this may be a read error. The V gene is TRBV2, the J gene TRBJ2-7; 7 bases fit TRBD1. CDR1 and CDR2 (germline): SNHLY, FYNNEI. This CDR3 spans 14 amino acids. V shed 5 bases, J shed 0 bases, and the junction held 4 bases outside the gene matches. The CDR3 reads CASSTGQVSYEQYF. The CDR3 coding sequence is TGTGCCAGCAGTACTGGACAGGTCTCCTACGAGCAGTACTTC.

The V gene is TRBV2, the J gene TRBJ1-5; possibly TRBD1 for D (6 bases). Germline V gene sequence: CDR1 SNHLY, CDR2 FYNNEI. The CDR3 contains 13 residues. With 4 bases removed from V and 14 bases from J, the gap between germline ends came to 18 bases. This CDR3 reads CASSVSGGAGEHF. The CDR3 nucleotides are TGTGCCAGCAGTGTTAGCGGGGGGGCAGGAGAGCATTTT.

The CDR3 DNA is TGTGCCATCGGGACACAGGGACAGCAAAACACAGATACGCAGTATTTT. Translation gives CAIGTQGQQNTDTQYF. The chain is built from TRBV10-3 and TRBJ2-3, with 7 bases aligning to TRBD1. The CDR3 covers 16 residues. The germline gives CDR1 ENHRY, CDR2 SYGVKD. V was clipped by 8 bases and J by 2 bases; unmatched bases: 13.

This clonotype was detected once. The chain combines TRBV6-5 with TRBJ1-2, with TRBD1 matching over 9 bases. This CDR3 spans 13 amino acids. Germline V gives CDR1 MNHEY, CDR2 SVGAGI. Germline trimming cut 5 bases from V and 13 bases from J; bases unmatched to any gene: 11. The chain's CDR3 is CASSNYRTGESTF. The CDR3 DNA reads TGTGCCAGCAGTAACTACCGGACAGGGGAGTCCACCTTC.

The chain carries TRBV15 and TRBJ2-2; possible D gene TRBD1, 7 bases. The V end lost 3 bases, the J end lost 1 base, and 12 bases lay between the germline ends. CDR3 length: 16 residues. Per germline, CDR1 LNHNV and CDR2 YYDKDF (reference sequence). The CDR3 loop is CATSRGGQMNTGELFF. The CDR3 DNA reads TGTGCCACCAGCAGGGGGGGACAGATGAACACCGGGGAGCTGTTTTTT.

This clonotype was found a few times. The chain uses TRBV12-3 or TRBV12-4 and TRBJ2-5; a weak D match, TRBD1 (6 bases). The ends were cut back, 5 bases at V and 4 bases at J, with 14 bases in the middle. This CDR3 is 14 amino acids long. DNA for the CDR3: TGTGCCAGCAGTCCCGACAGGTTTGTAGAGACCCAGTACTTC. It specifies CASSPDRFVETQYF.

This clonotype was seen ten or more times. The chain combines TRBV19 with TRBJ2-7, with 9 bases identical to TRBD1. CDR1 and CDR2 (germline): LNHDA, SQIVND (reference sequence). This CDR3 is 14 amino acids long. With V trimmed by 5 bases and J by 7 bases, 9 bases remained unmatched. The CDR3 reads CASSVGTGLGEQYF. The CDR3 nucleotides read TGTGCCAGTAGTGTCGGGACAGGGCTGGGTGAGCAGTACTTC.

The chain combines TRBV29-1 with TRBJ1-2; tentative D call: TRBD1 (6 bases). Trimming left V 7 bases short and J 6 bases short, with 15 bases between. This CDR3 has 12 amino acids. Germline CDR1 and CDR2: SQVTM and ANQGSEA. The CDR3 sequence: CSAAHGTHGYTF. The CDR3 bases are TGCAGCGCCGCCCACGGGACACATGGCTACACCTTC.

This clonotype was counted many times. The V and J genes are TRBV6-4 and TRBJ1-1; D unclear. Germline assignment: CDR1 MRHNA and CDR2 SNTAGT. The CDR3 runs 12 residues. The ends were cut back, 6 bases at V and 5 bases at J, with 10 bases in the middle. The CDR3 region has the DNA TGTGCCAGCAGGGGGATAGGGACTGAAGCTTTCTTT. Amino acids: CASRGIGTEAFF.

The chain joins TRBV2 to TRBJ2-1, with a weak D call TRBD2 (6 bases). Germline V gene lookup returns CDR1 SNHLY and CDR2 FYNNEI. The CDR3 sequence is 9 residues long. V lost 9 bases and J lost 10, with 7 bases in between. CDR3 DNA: TGTGCCAGTGGGGGGGAGCAGTTCTTC. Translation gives CASGGEQFF.

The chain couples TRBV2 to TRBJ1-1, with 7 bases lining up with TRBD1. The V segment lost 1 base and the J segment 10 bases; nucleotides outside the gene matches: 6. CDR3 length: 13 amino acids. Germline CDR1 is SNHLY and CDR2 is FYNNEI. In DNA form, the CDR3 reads TGTGCCAGCAGTGAAGGTCAGGGGGATGGAGCTTTCTTT. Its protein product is CASSEGQGDGAFF.

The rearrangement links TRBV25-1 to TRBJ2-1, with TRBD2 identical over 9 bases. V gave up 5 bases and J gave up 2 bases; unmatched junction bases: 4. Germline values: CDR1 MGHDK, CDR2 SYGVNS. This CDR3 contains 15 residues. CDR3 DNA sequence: TGTGCCAGCAGTTTGCGGGGGGGAACCTACAATGAGCAGTTCTTC. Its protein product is CASSLRGGTYNEQFF.